The rows below give T cell receptor beta chains drawn from one sample of a study of blood T cell repertoires in COVID-19. Method: immunoSEQ multiplex PCR; TCRdb's copy keeps in-frame clones and lacks some. The table shows around 190,000 clones, with about 83% occurring only once. Sequencing was performed on PBMCs or T cells enriched from blood (not recorded which). Receptor source: a woman aged 25 to 39 who had been exposed to COVID-19. Each CDR3 is given with its conserved first and last residue. The D gene is left open where the match is weak. Clone size is not always given. Where it is, it says once, few, many or a class for expanded clones.

D: .
V: TRBV2
J: TRBJ1-1
size: .
CDR3: CASSPEVTEAFF
DNA: TGTGCCAGTAGCCCGGAGGTTACTGAAGCTTTCTTT

D: TRBD1
V: TRBV10-1
J: TRBJ1-5
size: .
CDR3: CASSEQGAQPQHF
DNA: TGCGCCAGCAGTGAACAGGGGGCTCAGCCCCAGCATTTT

D: TRBD2
V: TRBV2
J: TRBJ2-2
size: .
CDR3: CASIGLARNTGELFF
DNA: TGTGCCAGCATCGGACTAGCGAGGAACACCGGGGAGCTGTTTTTT

D: .
V: TRBV7-9
J: TRBJ1-3
size: .
CDR3: CASSRREAGNTIYF
DNA: TGTGCCAGCAGCCGCAGGGAAGCTGGAAACACCATATATTTT

D: .
V: TRBV2
J: TRBJ1-6
size: .
CDR3: CASSLSSYNSPLHF
DNA: TGTGCCAGCAGTCTTAGCTCCTATAATTCACCCCTCCACTTT

D: .
V: TRBV2
J: TRBJ2-7
size: .
CDR3: CASIYDRNYEQYF
DNA: TGTGCCAGCATATACGACAGAAATTACGAGCAGTACTTC

D: TRBD1
V: TRBV7-9
J: TRBJ2-1
size: .
CDR3: CASSLGDRYYNEQFF
DNA: TGTGCCAGCAGCTTGGGGGACAGGTACTACAATGAGCAGTTCTTC

D: .
V: TRBV10-3
J: TRBJ1-2
size: .
CDR3: CAISEDYAGRSGYTF
DNA: TGTGCCATCAGCGAGGATTATGCAGGGCGCTCTGGCTACACCTTC

D: .
V: TRBV29-1
J: TRBJ1-2
size: .
CDR3: CSVQEGAGWGYTF
DNA: TGCAGCGTCCAGGAAGGGGCAGGCTGGGGCTACACCTTC

D: TRBD2
V: TRBV7-2
J: TRBJ2-3
size: .
CDR3: CASSLGIGGGASTDTQYF
DNA: TGTGCCAGCAGCTTAGGGATCGGCGGGGGGGCTAGCACAGATACGCAGTATTTT

D: TRBD2
V: TRBV7-2
J: TRBJ2-7
size: .
CDR3: CASSLAPNSGRGESYEQYF
DNA: TGTGCCAGCAGCTTAGCGCCCAATAGCGGTCGGGGGGAATCCTACGAGCAGTACTTC

D: .
V: TRBV5-1
J: TRBJ1-4
size: .
CDR3: CASSFRESNEKLFF
DNA: TGCGCCAGCAGCTTTCGGGAGAGTAATGAAAAACTGTTTTTT

D: TRBD2
V: TRBV7-9
J: TRBJ2-5
size: .
CDR3: CASSPGERGGRETQYF
DNA: TGTGCCAGCAGCCCCGGGGAGCGGGGGGGCCGGGAGACCCAGTACTTC

D: TRBD1
V: TRBV6-4
J: TRBJ2-3
size: .
CDR3: CASSDSGTGGTDTQYF
DNA: TGTGCCAGCAGTGACTCTGGGACAGGGGGCACAGATACGCAGTATTTT

D: TRBD2
V: TRBV15
J: TRBJ2-2
size: .
CDR3: CATSRVTGGPIGELFF
DNA: TGTGCCACCAGCAGAGTTACGGGGGGGCCTATCGGGGAGCTGTTTTTT

D: .
V: TRBV3-1/TRBV3-2
J: TRBJ1-5
size: .
CDR3: CASSQGQGKVPQHF
DNA: TGTGCCAGCAGCCAAGGGCAGGGAAAGGTGCCCCAGCATTTT

D: TRBD2
V: TRBV5-4
J: TRBJ2-5
size: .
CDR3: CASSNSGGPGSGETQYF
DNA: TGTGCCAGCAGCAATAGCGGGGGGCCTGGCAGCGGAGAGACCCAGTACTTC

D: TRBD1
V: TRBV29-1
J: TRBJ1-1
size: .
CDR3: CSVEQGTGLEAFF
DNA: TGCAGCGTTGAGCAAGGGACAGGGCTGGAAGCTTTCTTT

D: .
V: TRBV9
J: TRBJ2-1
size: .
CDR3: CASSVGRGKWNEQFF
DNA: TGTGCCAGCAGCGTCGGCCGGGGGAAGTGGAATGAGCAGTTCTTC

D: TRBD1
V: TRBV11-2
J: TRBJ1-1
size: once
CDR3: CASSPDRGHEAFF
DNA: TGTGCCAGCAGCCCGGACAGGGGGCATGAAGCTTTCTTT

D: .
V: TRBV4-3
J: TRBJ1-2
size: .
CDR3: CASSQDEGWDGYTF
DNA: TGCGCCAGCAGCCAAGATGAGGGATGGGATGGCTACACCTTC

D: .
V: TRBV7-6
J: TRBJ2-7
size: .
CDR3: CASSLWAGTDEQYF
DNA: TGTGCCAGCAGCTTATGGGCAGGTACGGACGAGCAGTACTTC

D: .
V: TRBV2
J: TRBJ2-5
size: .
CDR3: CASSLTEETQYF
DNA: TGTGCCAGCAGTTTGACAGAGGAGACCCAGTACTTC

D: .
V: TRBV6-2/TRBV6-3
J: TRBJ1-2
size: .
CDR3: CASSFGLATDGYTF
DNA: TGTGCCAGCAGCTTCGGACTGGCCACGGATGGCTACACCTTC

D: .
V: TRBV30
J: TRBJ1-1
size: .
CDR3: CAWSDAGAGTEAFF
DNA: TGTGCCTGGAGTGATGCGGGGGCGGGCACTGAAGCTTTCTTT

D: TRBD1
V: TRBV7-2
J: TRBJ2-1
size: .
CDR3: CASSLEDRVSSYNEQFF
DNA: TGTGCCAGCAGCTTAGAGGACAGGGTGAGCTCCTACAATGAGCAGTTCTTC

D: TRBD1
V: TRBV2
J: TRBJ1-2
size: .
CDR3: CASSSDRVYGYTF
DNA: TGTGCCAGCAGTTCGGACAGGGTCTATGGCTACACCTTC

D: .
V: TRBV5-1
J: TRBJ1-1
size: .
CDR3: CASSLDRNTEAFF
DNA: TGCGCCAGCAGCTTGGACAGGAACACTGAAGCTTTCTTT

D: TRBD2
V: TRBV7-2
J: TRBJ2-1
size: few
CDR3: CASSSLGLPSYNEQFF
DNA: TGTGCCAGCAGCAGCCTGGGACTACCGTCTTACAATGAGCAGTTCTTC

D: .
V: TRBV4-3
J: TRBJ1-4
size: .
CDR3: CASSQGKGSREKLFF
DNA: TGCGCCAGCAGCCAAGGCAAGGGGTCACGAGAAAAACTGTTTTTT

D: .
V: TRBV5-1
J: TRBJ1-1
size: .
CDR3: CASKSGTGTNTEAFF
DNA: TGCGCCAGCAAATCCGGAACAGGGACGAACACTGAAGCTTTCTTT

D: TRBD2
V: TRBV27
J: TRBJ2-1
size: .
CDR3: CASSPGTSGGADGEQFF
DNA: TGTGCCAGCAGTCCCGGGACTAGCGGGGGGGCTGATGGTGAGCAGTTCTTC

D: .
V: TRBV30
J: TRBJ1-5
size: once
CDR3: CAWSLNLGSNQPQHF
DNA: TGTGCCTGGAGTCTTAACCTAGGAAGCAATCAGCCCCAGCATTTT

D: .
V: TRBV2
J: TRBJ1-2
size: .
CDR3: CASSESLFRALYGYTF
DNA: TGTGCCAGCAGTGAAAGTCTGTTTCGAGCTCTCTATGGCTACACCTTC

D: .
V: TRBV7-6
J: TRBJ1-1
size: few
CDR3: CASSTSTVNTEAFF
DNA: TGTGCCAGCAGCACCTCGACAGTGAACACTGAAGCTTTCTTT

D: TRBD1
V: TRBV19
J: TRBJ2-1
size: .
CDR3: CASSTGGLMNNEQFF
DNA: TGTGCCAGTAGTACAGGGGGCCTAATGAACAATGAGCAGTTCTTC

D: .
V: TRBV19
J: TRBJ1-5
size: .
CDR3: CASSIASWDNALAFGQPQHF
DNA: TGTGCCAGTAGTATCGCGTCTTGGGACAATGCTCTGGCTTTTGGTCAGCCCCAGCATTTT

D: .
V: TRBV5-4
J: TRBJ2-1
size: .
CDR3: CASTPGSNLWYNEQFF
DNA: TGTGCCAGCACCCCGGGGAGCAACCTCTGGTACAATGAGCAGTTCTTC

D: TRBD1
V: TRBV9
J: TRBJ1-1
size: .
CDR3: CASSPLGAGGGTEAFF
DNA: TGTGCCAGCAGCCCCCTTGGGGCAGGGGGCGGCACTGAAGCTTTCTTT

D: .
V: TRBV19
J: TRBJ1-5
size: .
CDR3: CASSTRLLGGQPQHF
DNA: TGTGCCAGTAGTACCAGGTTACTAGGGGGTCAGCCCCAGCATTTT

D: .
V: TRBV27
J: TRBJ1-6
size: .
CDR3: CASSFAPGGSPLHF
DNA: TGTGCCAGCAGTTTTGCCCCCGGAGGTTCACCCCTCCACTTT

D: .
V: TRBV27
J: TRBJ2-3
size: .
CDR3: CASSLRGYTDTQYF
DNA: TGTGCCAGCAGTTTACGGGGGTACACAGATACGCAGTATTTT

D: .
V: TRBV29-1
J: TRBJ1-2
size: .
CDR3: CSVSGDYYGYTF
DNA: TGCAGCGTATCGGGGGACTACTATGGCTACACCTTC